What follows describes a single TCR beta chain. At least ten counts were recorded for this clonotype. Its recognized antigen is unknown. Base qualities are missing; no much larger clone stands one base away. Expansion of CD8+CD57+ cells had been shown by flow cytometry in the patients chosen for sequencing. Every patient had a diagnosis of severe acquired aplastic anemia based on International Study of Aplastic Anemia and Agranulocytosis and Camitta criteria. Patients had received no therapy at the time of blood sampling. TCR repertoires of sorted CD4+ and CD8+ blood T cells from severe aplastic anemia patients and healthy subjects were deep-sequenced in the study. Patients were enrolled in the USA under clinicaltrials.gov protocols 00001620, 01623167, 00001397, 00071045, 00081523 and 00961064. Ficoll-Paque density gradient centrifugation was used to isolate peripheral blood mononuclear cells. Before DNA extraction, CD4+ and CD8+ T cells were sorted with FACS or magnetic beads.

These data come from a study of CD8+CD57+ T cells in acquired aplastic anemia (dated by TCRdb to 2016 to 2018). Describing the broader study: Extracted DNA from sorted CD4+ and CD8+ cells averaged 3.2 ug, ranging from roughly 0.2 to 30 ug. A CD8+CD57+ expansion meant a frequency higher than the mean frequency seen in healthy subjects.

The CDR3 sequence holds 16 residues, the cysteine and phenylalanine included. Just the 48-base CDR3 DNA is kept, in frame starting at base 1. V has 5 bases trimmed and J has 0 bases trimmed; junction bases matching no gene number 6. In the germline V gene (reference sequence), CDR1 corresponds to DFQATT and CDR2 to SNEGSKA. Genomic DNA was used as template for profiling of TCR beta VDJ combinations and CDR3 sequences. TCR repertoire sequencing was run on an Illumina HiSeq 2000. On the authors' methods: Repertoires were assessed using TRBV/TRBJ rearrangement plots, CDR3 size and DJ length profiles, and Simpson's diversity index. The immunodominant clone was defined as the most abundant DNA sequence in deep sequencing data. CDR3 amino acid sequences were checked for sharing across subjects and were also compared against the VDJdb database and published repertoires. The public reads were reanalyzed by TCRdb: fastp trimming at Q25, MiXCR alignment, in-frame beta chains only. Entries that share a CDR3 protein sequence are merged under the most common genes and DNA. The V and J calls shown here were made by TCRdb, not taken from the authors' results. This sample holds more than 150,000 distinct CDR3 sequences; 40% to 50% were observed only once. Around a tenth of the sample comes from the top ten.

Overall study outcomes, separate from this receptor: Fewer than 35 CD8+ CDR3 sequences were found to be shared between patients and controls, but these sequences appeared to be highly expressed in patients and within the immunodominant clones of the patients. Between patients and healthy controls, no significant difference in CD8+ Simpson's diversity was found (P=0.060).

This receptor was identified in a human donor with aplastic anemia. The specimen was sorted CD4+, CD8+, or CD8+CD57+ T cells (not recorded which) from PBMCs. The chain was built from TRBV20-1 and TRBJ2-1; 11 middle bases align to TRBD2. The bases read TGCAGTGCTCGGACTAGCGGGCCGAGCTCCTACAATGAGCAGTTCTTC. It codes for CSARTSGPSSYNEQFF.